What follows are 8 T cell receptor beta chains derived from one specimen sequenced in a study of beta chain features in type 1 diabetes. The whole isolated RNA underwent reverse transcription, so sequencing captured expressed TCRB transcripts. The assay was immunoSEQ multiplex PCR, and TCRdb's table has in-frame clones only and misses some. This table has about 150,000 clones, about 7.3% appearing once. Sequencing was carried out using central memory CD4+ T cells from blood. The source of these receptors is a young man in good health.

The CDR3 loop is CASSQPQGPEQYF. The CDR3 DNA follows: TGCGCCAGCAGCCAACCTCAGGGTCCCGAGCAGTACTTC. V and J are TRBV4-1 and TRBJ2-7, with TRBD1 as a possible D gene (5 bases). This CDR3 spans 13 amino acids. Germline V gene lookup returns CDR1 MGHRA and CDR2 YSYEKL. Trimming took off 2 bases at V and 6 bases at J, with 11 bases between the two ends.

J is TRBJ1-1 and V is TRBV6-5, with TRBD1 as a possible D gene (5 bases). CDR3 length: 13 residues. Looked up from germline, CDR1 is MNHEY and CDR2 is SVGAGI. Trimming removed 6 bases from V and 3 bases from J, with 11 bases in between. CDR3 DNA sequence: TGTGCCAGCAGGTTCCAGGGTTACACTGAAGCTTTCTTT. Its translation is CASRFQGYTEAFF.

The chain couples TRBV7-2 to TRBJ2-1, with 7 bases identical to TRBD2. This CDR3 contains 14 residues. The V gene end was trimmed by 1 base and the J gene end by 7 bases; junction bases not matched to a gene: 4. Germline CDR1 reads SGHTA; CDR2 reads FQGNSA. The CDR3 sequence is CASSLGAGGNEQFF. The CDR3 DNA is TGTGCCAGCAGCTTAGGGGCCGGGGGGAATGAGCAGTTCTTC. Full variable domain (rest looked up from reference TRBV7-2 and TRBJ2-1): GAGVSQSPSNKVTEKGKDVELRCDPISGHTALYWYRQSLGQGLEFLIYFQGNSAPDKSGLPSDRFSAERTGGSVSTLTIQRTQQEDSAVYLCASSLGAGGNEQFFGPGTRLTVL.

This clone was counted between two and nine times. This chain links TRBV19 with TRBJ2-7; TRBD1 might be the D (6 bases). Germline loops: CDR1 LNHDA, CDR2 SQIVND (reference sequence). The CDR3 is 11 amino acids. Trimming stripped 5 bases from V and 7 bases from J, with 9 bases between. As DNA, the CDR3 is TGTGCCAGTAGTCAAGGGGGAGAGCAGTACTTC. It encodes CASSQGGEQYF. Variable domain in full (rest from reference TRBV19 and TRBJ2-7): DGGITQSPKYLFRKEGQNVTLSCEQNLNHDAMYWYRQDPGQGLRLIYYSQIVNDFQKGDIAEGYSVSREKKESFPLTVTSAQKNPTAFYLCASSQGGEQYFGPGTRLTVT.

CDR3 region: CASSLAGSELGYEQYF. As DNA, the CDR3 is TGCGCCAGCAGCTTGGCCGGTAGCGAGTTGGGCTACGAGCAGTACTTC. The rearrangement joins TRBV5-1 to TRBJ2-7, with a possible D match to TRBD2 (5 bases). From germline, CDR1 is SGHRS and CDR2 YFSETQ. The CDR3 contains 16 residues. V gave up 0 bases and J gave up 3 bases, with 16 bases separating them.

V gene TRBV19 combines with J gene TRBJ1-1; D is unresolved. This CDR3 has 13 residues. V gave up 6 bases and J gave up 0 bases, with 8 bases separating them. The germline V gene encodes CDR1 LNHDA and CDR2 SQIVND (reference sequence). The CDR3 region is CASRYTMNTEAFF. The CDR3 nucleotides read TGTGCCAGTAGATACACCATGAACACTGAAGCTTTCTTT.

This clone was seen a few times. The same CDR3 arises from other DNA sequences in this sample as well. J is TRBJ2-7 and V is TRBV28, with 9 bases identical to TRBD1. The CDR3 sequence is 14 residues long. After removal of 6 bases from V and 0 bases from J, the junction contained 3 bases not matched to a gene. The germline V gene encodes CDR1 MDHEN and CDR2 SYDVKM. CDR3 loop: CASRGQGFSYEQYF. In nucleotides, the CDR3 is TGTGCCAGCAGAGGACAGGGGTTCTCCTACGAGCAGTACTTC.

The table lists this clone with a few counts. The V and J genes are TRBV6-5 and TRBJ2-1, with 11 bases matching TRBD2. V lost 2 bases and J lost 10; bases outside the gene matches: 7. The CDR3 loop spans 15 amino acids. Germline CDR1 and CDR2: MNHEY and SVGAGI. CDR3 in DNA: TGTGCCAGCAGTTACACTAGCGGGAGAATTCGGGAGCAGTTCTTC. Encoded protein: CASSYTSGRIREQFF.